The sequence of this T cell receptor (beta chain) was determined in a study of beta chain features in type 1 diabetes. Expressed TCRB transcripts were sequenced, since all the RNA that had been isolated was reverse transcribed. Generated by immunoSEQ multiplex PCR, the TCRdb table keeps only in-frame clones and is missing some. The sample has about 150,000 clones, 10% seen once; the top ten hold approximately 0.5%. Points from the study as a whole: Shorter TCRB CDR3s, moderately but significantly so, were found in Type 1 diabetes patients in all four CD4+ subsets.

This clone was detected only a few times. Its cognate antigen is unknown. CDR1 and CDR2 from the germline V gene are MNHEY and SMNVEV (reference sequence). The CDR3 totals 14 residues. The ends were cut back, 8 bases at V and 0 bases at J, with 13 bases in the middle. The chain combines TRBV27 with TRBJ1-1; a weak D match, TRBD1 (5 bases). Source material: central memory CD4+ T cells from blood. The sequence was obtained from a young man with type 1 diabetes. CDR3: CASRSTALNTEAFF. CDR3 DNA sequence: TGTGCCAGCCGCTCGACAGCCCTGAACACTGAAGCTTTCTTT.